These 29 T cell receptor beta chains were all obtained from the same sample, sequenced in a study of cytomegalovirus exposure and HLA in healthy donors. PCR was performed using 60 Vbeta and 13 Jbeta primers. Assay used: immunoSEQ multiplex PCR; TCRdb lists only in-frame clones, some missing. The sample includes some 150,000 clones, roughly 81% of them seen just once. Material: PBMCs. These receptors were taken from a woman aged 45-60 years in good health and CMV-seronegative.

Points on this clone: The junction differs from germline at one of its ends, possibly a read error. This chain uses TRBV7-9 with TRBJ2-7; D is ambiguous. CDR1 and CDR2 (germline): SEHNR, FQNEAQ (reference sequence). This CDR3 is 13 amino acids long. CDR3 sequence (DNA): TGTTCCAGCAGCTTAGGAGACAACTACGAGCAGTACTTC. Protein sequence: CSSSLGDNYEQYF.

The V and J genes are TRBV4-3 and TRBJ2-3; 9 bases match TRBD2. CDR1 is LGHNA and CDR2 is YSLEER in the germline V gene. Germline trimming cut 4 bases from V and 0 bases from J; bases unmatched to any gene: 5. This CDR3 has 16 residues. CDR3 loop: CASSRLAATSTDTQYF. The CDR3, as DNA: TGCGCCAGCAGCCGACTAGCGGCAACTAGCACAGATACGCAGTATTTT.

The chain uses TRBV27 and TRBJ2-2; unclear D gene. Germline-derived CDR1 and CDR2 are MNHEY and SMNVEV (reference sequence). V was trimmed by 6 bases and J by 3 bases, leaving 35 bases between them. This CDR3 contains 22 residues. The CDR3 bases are TGTGCCAGCAGGCCCCTGCCGCATTACCTTTTGCGTCTTCGGGTGGACACCGGGGAGCTGTTTTTT. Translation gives CASRPLPHYLLRLRVDTGELFF.

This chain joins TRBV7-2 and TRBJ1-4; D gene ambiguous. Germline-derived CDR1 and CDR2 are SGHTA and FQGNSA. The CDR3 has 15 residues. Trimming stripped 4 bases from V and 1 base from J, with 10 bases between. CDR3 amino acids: CASSSARVTNEKLFF. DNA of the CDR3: TGTGCCAGCAGCTCAGCCCGGGTAACTAATGAAAAACTGTTTTTT.

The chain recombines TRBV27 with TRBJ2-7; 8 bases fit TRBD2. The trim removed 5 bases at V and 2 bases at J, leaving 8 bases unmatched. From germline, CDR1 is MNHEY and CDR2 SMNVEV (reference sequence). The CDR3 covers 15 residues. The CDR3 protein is CASSMGAGGAYEQYF. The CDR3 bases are TGTGCCAGCAGTATGGGCGCGGGAGGAGCCTACGAGCAGTACTTC.

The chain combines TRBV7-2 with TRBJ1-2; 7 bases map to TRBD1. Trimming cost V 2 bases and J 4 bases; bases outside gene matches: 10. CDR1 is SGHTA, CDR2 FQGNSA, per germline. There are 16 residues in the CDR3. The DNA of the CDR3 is TGTGCCAGCAGCTTACCCCGACAGGGTGGTCTCTATGGCTACACCTTC. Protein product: CASSLPRQGGLYGYTF.

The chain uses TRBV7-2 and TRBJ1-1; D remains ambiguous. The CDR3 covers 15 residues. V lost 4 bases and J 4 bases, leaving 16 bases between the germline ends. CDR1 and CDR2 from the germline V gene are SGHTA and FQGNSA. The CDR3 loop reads CASSSITRGGTEAFF. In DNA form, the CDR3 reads TGTGCCAGCAGCTCGATTACCCGGGGTGGCACTGAAGCTTTCTTT.

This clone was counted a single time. CDR3 sequence reads: CASSGRGRLLSYEQYF. As DNA, the CDR3 is TGCGCCAGCAGCGGCAGGGGGCGCTTGTTATCCTACGAGCAGTACTTC. The chain is built from TRBV5-1 and TRBJ2-7, with 8 bases identical to TRBD1. The CDR3 contains 16 residues. CDR1 is SGHRS and CDR2 is YFSETQ in the germline V gene. V lost 4 bases to trimming and J lost 1 base; unmatched junction nucleotides: 10.

CDR3 residues: CASSQTDSYEQYF. DNA of the CDR3: TGTGCCAGCAGCCAGACAGACTCCTACGAGCAGTACTTC. The chain uses TRBV25-1 and TRBJ2-7, with D tentatively TRBD1 (5 bases). CDR3 length: 13 residues. The germline gives CDR1 MGHDK, CDR2 SYGVNS. The ends were cut back, 6 bases at V and 0 bases at J, with 9 bases in the middle.

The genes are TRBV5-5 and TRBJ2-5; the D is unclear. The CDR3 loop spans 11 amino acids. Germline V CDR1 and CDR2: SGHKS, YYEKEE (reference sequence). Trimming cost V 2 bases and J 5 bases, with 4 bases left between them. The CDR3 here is CASSFQETQYF. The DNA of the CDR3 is TGTGCCAGCAGCTTCCAGGAGACCCAGTACTTC.

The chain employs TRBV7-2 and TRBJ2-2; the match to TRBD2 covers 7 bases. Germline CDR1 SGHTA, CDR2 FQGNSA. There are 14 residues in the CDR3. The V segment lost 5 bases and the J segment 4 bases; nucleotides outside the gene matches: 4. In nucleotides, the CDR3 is TGTGCCAGCAGCCCTGGACTAGGCACCGGGGAGCTGTTTTTT. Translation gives CASSPGLGTGELFF.

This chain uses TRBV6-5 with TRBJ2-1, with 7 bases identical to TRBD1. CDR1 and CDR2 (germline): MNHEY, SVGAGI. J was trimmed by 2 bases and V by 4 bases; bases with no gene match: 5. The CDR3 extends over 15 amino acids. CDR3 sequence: CASSWDSEAYNEQFF. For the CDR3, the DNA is TGTGCCAGCAGTTGGGACAGCGAGGCCTACAATGAGCAGTTCTTC.

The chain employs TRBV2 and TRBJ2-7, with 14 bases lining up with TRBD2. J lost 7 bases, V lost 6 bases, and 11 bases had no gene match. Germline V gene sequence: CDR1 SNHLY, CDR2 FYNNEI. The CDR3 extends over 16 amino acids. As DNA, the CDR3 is TGTGCCAGCAGAAGGACTAGCGGGAGGCCCTCGGGAGAGCAGTACTTC. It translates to CASRRTSGRPSGEQYF.

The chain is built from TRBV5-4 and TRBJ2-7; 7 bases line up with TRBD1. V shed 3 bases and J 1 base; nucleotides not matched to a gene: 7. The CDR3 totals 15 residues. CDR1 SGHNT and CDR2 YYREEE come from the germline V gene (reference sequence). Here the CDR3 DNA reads TGTGCCAGCAGCTCAGACCCGGGACAGTCCTACGAGCAGTACTTC. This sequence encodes CASSSDPGQSYEQYF.

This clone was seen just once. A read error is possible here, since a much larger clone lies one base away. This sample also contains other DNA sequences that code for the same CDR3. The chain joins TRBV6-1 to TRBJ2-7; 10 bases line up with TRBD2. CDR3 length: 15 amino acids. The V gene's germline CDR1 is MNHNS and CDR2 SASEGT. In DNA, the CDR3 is TGTGCCAGTAGTGAAGCTTCCAGCGGGAGGGGGGAGCAGTACTTC. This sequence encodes CASSEASSGRGEQYF.

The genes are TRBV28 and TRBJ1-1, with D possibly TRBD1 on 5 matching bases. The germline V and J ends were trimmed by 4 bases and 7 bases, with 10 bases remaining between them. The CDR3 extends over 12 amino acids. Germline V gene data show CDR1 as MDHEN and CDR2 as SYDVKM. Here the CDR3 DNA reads TGTGCCAGCAGTTGGGGCCCTGGTGAAGCTTTCTTT. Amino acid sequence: CASSWGPGEAFF.

The CDR3 region has the DNA TGTGCCAGCAGAGGACTAGCGGGGGGGTCCTACAATGAGCAGTTCTTC. It translates to CASRGLAGGSYNEQFF. The gene calls are TRBV11-2 and TRBJ2-1; 15 positions match TRBD2. Germline trimming cut 6 bases from V and 1 base from J; bases unmatched to any gene: 1. CDR3 size: 16 residues. Germline V lookup: CDR1 SGHAT, CDR2 FQNNGV. The whole variable domain, remainder taken from reference TRBV11-2 and TRBJ2-1, is EAGVAQSPRYKIIEKRQSVAFWCNPISGHATLYWYQQILGQGPKLLIQFQNNGVVDDSQLPKDRFSAERLKGVDSTLKIQPAKLEDSAVYLCASRGLAGGSYNEQFFGPGTRLTVL.

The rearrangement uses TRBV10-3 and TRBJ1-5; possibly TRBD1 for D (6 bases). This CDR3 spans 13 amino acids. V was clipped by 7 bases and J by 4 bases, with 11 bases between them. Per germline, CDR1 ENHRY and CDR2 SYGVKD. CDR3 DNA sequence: TGTGCCATCACCACAGGGATAAATCAGCCCCAGCATTTT. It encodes CAITTGINQPQHF.

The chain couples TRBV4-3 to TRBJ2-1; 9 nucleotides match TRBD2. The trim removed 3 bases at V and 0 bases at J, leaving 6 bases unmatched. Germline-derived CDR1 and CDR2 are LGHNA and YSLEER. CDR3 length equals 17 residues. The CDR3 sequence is CASSHPDSGSSYNEQFF. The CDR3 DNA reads TGCGCCAGCAGCCACCCGGATAGCGGGAGCTCCTACAATGAGCAGTTCTTC.

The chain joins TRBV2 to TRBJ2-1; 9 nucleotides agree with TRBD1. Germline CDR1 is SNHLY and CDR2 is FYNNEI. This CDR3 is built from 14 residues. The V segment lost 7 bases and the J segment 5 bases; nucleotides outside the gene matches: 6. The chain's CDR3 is CASIGDRANNEQFF. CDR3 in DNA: TGTGCCAGCATTGGGGACAGGGCCAACAATGAGCAGTTCTTC.

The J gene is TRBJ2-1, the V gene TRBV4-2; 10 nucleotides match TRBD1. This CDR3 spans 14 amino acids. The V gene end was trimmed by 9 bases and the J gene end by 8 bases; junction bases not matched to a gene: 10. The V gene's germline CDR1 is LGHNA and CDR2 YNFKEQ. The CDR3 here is CASTRGGTGDEQFF. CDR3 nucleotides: TGTGCCAGTACTCGGGGCGGGACAGGGGATGAGCAGTTCTTC.

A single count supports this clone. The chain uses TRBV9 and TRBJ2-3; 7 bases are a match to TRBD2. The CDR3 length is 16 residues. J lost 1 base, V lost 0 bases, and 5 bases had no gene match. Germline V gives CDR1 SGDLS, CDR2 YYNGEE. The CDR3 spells CASSVGASGGTDTQYF. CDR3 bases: TGTGCCAGCAGCGTAGGGGCTAGCGGAGGCACAGATACGCAGTATTTT. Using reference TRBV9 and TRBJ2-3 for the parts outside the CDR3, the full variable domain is DSGVTQTPKHLITATGQRVTLRCSPRSGDLSVYWYQQSLDQGLQFLIQYYNGEERAKGNILERFSAQQFPDLHSELNLSSLELGDSALYFCASSVGASGGTDTQYFGPGTRLTVL.

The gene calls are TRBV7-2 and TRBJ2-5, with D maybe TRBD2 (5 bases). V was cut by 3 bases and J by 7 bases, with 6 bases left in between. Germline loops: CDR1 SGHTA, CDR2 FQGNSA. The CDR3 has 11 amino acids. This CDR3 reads CASSFRGTQYF. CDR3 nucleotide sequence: TGTGCCAGCAGCTTCCGGGGGACCCAGTACTTC. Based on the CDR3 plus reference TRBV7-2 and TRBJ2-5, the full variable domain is GAGVSQSPSNKVTEKGKDVELRCDPISGHTALYWYRQSLGQGLEFLIYFQGNSAPDKSGLPSDRFSAERTGGSVSTLTIQRTQQEDSAVYLCASSFRGTQYFGPGTRLLVL.

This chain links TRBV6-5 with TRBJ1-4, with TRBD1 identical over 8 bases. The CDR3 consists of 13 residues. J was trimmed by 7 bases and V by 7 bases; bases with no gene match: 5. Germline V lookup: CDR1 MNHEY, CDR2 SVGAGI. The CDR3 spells CASTGQGGEKLFF. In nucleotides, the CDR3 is TGTGCCAGCACCGGACAGGGCGGTGAAAAACTGTTTTTT.

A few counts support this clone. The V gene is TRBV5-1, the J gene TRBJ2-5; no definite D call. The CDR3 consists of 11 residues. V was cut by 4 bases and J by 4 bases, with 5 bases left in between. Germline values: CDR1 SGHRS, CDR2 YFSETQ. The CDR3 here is CASSGLETQYF. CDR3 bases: TGCGCCAGCAGCGGCCTAGAGACCCAGTACTTC.

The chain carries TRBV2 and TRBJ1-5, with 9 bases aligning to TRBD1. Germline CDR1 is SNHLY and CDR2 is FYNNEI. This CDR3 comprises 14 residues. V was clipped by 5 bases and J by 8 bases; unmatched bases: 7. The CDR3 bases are TGTGCCAGCAGTCCGACAGGGGGGGACGAGCCCCAGCATTTT. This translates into CASSPTGGDEPQHF.

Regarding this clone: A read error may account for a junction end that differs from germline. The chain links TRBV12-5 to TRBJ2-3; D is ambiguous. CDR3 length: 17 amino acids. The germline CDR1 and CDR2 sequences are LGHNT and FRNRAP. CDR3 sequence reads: CASVPFWREDSRDTQYF. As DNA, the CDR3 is TGTGCTAGTGTTCCGTTTTGGCGCGAAGATAGCAGAGATACGCAGTATTTT.

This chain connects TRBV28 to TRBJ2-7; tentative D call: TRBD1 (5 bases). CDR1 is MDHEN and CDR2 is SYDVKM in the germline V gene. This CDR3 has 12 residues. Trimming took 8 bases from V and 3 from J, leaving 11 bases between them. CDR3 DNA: TGTGCCAGCCACGACAGATACTACGAGCAGTACTTC. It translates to CASHDRYYEQYF.

The chain's CDR3 is CASSDSSYEQYF. CDR3 bases: TGTGCCAGCAGTGACAGCTCCTACGAGCAGTACTTC. This rearrangement joins TRBV25-1 to TRBJ2-7; D call uncertain. The germline V gene encodes CDR1 MGHDK and CDR2 SYGVNS. This CDR3 region has 12 residues. Trimming removed 3 bases at V and 0 bases at J, with 3 bases between.